This T cell receptor beta chain is drawn from a study of blood T cells in healthy people across ages. Study findings and constraints: Among T cells, TCR beta diversity per million cells dropped roughly linearly as age rose.

Comment on this clonotype: The antigen is unknown.

Alongside a J-beta primer mix, a sample-barcoded 5' primer served in a second PCR lasting roughly 6 to 11 cycles. TCRdb itself ran the 5' RACE reads through MiXCR, one entry per CDR3 protein. The sample includes 540,000 or so distinct CDR3 sequences, less than 25% of them seen just once. Individuals who donated were healthy Caucasians from Russia aged about 6 to 90. The V gene end was trimmed by 0 bases and the J gene end by 10 bases; junction bases not matched to a gene: 12. The CDR3 length is 17 residues. Germline V lookup: CDR1 MNHEY, CDR2 SVGAGI. These data also featured in a second study, about T cells of mothers and their children. That publication notes: Over 9.5 million reads per mother and approximately 3.2 million per child were obtained. No clone of persistent microchimeric T cells was detected.

The sequenced sample consisted of blood. J is TRBJ2-1 and V is TRBV6-5, with TRBD1 matching over 10 bases. The TCR was taken from a boy younger than 18 in good health. CDR3 loop: CASSYSIGTGAPREQFF. The DNA of the CDR3 is TGTGCCAGCAGTTACTCGATTGGGACAGGGGCGCCACGGGAGCAGTTCTTC.